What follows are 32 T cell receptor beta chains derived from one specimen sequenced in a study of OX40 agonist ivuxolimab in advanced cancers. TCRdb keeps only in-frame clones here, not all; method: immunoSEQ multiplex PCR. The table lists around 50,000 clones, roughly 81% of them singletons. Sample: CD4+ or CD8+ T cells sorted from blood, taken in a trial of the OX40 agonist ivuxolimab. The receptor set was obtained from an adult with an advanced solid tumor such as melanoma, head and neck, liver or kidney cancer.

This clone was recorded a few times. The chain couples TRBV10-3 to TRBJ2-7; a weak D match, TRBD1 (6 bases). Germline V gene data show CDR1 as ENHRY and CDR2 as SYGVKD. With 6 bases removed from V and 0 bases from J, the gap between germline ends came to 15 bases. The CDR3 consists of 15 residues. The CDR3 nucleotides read TGTGCCATCAGGGGAACAGGGCCGAGCTCCTACGAGCAGTACTTC. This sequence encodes CAIRGTGPSSYEQYF.

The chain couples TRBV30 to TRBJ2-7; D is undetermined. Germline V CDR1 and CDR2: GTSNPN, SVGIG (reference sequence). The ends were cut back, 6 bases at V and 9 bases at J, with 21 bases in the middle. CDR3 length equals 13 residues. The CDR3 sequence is CACKKGRSYWQYF. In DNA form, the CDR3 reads TGTGCCTGTAAGAAGGGCAGGAGCTACTGGCAGTACTTC.

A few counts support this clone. The CDR3 spells CASSQVGLARDTQYF. CDR3 nucleotide sequence: TGCGCCAGCAGCCAAGTTGGACTAGCGAGAGATACGCAGTATTTT. The V gene is TRBV4-1, the J gene TRBJ2-3; 9 positions agree with TRBD2. Germline trimming cut 1 base from V and 5 bases from J; bases unmatched to any gene: 4. The CDR3 has 15 amino acids. Germline lookup yields CDR1 MGHRA and CDR2 YSYEKL.

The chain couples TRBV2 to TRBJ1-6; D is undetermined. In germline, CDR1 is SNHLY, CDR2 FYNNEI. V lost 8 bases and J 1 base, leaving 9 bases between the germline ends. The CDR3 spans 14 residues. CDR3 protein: CASAGDSYNSPLHF. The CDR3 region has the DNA TGTGCCAGCGCAGGAGATTCCTATAATTCACCCCTCCACTTT.

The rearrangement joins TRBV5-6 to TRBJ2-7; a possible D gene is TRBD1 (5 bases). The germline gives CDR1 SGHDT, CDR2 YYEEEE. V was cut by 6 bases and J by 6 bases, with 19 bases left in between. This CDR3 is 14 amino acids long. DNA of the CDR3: TGTGCCAGCAAAAGGGCAGGGCGTGAGATCGAGCAGTACTTC. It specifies CASKRAGREIEQYF.

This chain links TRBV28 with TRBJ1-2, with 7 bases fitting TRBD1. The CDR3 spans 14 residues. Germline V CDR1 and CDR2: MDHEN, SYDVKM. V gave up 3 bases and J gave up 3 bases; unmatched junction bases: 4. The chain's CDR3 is CASSFAGGHYGYTF. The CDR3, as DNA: TGTGCCAGCAGTTTTGCAGGGGGGCACTATGGCTACACCTTC.

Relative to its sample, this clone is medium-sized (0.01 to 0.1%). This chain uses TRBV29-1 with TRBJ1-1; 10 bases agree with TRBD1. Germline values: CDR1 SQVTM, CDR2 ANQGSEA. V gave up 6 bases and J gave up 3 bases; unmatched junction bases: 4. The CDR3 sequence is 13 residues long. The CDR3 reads CSVSGTGDTEAFF. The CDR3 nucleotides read TGCAGCGTCTCCGGGACAGGGGACACTGAAGCTTTCTTT.

CDR3 sequence reads: CASSTTDSLKIYSNQPQHF. The CDR3 coding sequence is TGTGCCAGCAGCACCACGGACAGCCTGAAGATCTATAGCAATCAGCCCCAGCATTTT. The chain has TRBV27 and TRBJ1-5; D possibly corresponds to TRBD1 (6 bases). Looked up from germline, CDR1 is MNHEY and CDR2 is SMNVEV (reference sequence). V gave up 6 bases and J gave up 0 bases, with 24 bases separating them. CDR3 size: 19 residues.

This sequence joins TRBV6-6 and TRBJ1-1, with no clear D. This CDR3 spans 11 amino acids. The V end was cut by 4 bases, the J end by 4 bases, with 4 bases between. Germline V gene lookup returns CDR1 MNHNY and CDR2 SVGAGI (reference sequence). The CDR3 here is CASSSVTEAFF. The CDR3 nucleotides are TGTGCCAGCAGTTCCGTCACTGAAGCTTTCTTT.

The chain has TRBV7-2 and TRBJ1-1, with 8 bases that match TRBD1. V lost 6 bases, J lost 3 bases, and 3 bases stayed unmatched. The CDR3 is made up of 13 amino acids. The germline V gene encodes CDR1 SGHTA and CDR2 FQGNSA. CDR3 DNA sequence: TGTGCCAGCAGTTTGACAGGGGACACTGAAGCTTTCTTT. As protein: CASSLTGDTEAFF.

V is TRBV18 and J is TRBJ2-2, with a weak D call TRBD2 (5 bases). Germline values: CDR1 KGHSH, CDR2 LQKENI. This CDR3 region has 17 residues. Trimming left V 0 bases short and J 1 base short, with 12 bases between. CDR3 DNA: TGTGCCAGCTCACCACCGAAAAGCGGCCTGAACACCGGGGAGCTGTTTTTT. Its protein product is CASSPPKSGLNTGELFF. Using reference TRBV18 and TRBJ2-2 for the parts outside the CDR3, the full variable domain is NAGVMQNPRHLVRRRGQEARLRCSPMKGHSHVYWYRQLPEEGLKFMVYLQKENIIDESGMPKERFSAEFPKEGPSILRIQQVVRGDSAAYFCASSPPKSGLNTGELFFGEGSRLTVL.

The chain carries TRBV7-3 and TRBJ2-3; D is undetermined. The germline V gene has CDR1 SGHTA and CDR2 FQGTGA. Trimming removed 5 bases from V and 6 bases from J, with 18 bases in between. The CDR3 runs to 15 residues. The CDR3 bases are TGTGCCAGCAGCGGGCCACTATCGGCTTCTGATACGCAGTATTTT. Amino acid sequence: CASSGPLSASDTQYF.

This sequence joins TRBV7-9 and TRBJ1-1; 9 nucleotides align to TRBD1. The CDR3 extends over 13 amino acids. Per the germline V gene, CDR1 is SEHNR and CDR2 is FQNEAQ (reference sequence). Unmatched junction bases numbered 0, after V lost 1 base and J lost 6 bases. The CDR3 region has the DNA TGTGCCAGCAGCTTAGGGACAGGGGCTGAAGCTTTCTTT. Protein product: CASSLGTGAEAFF.

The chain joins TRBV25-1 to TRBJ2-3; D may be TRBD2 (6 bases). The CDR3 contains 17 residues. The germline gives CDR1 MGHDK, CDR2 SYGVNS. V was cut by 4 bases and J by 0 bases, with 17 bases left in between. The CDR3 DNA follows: TGTGCCAGCAGTGCTTCGCTACTAGCAACTAGCACAGATACGCAGTATTTT. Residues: CASSASLLATSTDTQYF.

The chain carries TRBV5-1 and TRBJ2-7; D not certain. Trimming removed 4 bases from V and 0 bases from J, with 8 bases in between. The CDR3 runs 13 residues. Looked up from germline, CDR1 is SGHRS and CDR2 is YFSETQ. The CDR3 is CASSRVRSYEQYF. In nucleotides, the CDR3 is TGCGCCAGCAGCAGGGTCCGCTCCTACGAGCAGTACTTC.

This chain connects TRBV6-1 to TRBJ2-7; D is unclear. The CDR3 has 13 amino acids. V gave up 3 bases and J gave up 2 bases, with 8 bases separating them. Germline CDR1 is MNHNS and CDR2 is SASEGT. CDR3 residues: CASSETWAYEQYF. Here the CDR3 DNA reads TGTGCCAGCAGTGAGACTTGGGCCTACGAGCAGTACTTC.

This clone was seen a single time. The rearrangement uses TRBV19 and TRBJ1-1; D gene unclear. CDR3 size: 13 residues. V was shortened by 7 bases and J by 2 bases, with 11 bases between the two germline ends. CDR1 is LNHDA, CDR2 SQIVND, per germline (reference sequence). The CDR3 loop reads CASTTELNTEAFF. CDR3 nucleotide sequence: TGTGCCAGTACCACAGAGTTAAACACTGAAGCTTTCTTT. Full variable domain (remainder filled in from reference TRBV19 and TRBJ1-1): DGGITQSPKYLFRKEGQNVTLSCEQNLNHDAMYWYRQDPGQGLRLIYYSQIVNDFQKGDIAEGYSVSREKKESFPLTVTSAQKNPTAFYLCASTTELNTEAFFGQGTRLTVV.

In DNA, the CDR3 is TGTGCCAGCAAAAGACAGCCAGGAGATACTGAAGCTTTCTTT. It encodes CASKRQPGDTEAFF. The chain employs TRBV6-1 and TRBJ1-1; weak D call: TRBD1 (5 bases). This CDR3 is 14 amino acids long. The V and J ends lost 7 bases and 5 bases respectively, with 17 bases between them. Per germline, CDR1 MNHNS and CDR2 SASEGT.

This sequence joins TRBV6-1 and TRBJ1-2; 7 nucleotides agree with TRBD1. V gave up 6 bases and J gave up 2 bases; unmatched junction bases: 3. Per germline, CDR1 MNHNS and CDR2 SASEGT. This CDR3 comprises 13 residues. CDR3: CASRQTGNYGYTF. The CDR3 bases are TGTGCCAGCAGACAGACAGGGAACTATGGCTACACCTTC.

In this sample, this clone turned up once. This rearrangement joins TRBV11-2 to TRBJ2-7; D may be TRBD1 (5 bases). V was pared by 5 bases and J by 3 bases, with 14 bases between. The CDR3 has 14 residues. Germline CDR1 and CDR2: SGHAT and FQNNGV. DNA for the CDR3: TGTGCCAGCAGCGTGTCAGGACAAGTCTACGAGCAGTACTTC. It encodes CASSVSGQVYEQYF.

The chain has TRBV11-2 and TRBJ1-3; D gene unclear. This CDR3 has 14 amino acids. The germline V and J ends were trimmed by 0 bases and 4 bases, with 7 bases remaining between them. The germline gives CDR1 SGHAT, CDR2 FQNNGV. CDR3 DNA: TGTGCCAGCAGCTTAGATCCCGGGGGAAACACCATATATTTT. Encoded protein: CASSLDPGGNTIYF.

CDR3 protein: CASSPIVGQRISYEQYF. The CDR3, as DNA: TGTGCCAGCAGCCCAATTGTCGGACAGCGGATATCCTACGAGCAGTACTTC. The chain recombines TRBV5-5 with TRBJ2-7; D is perhaps TRBD1 (6 bases). CDR3 length equals 17 residues. In germline, CDR1 is SGHKS, CDR2 YYEKEE (reference sequence). The V and J ends lost 4 bases and 1 base respectively, with 21 bases between them.

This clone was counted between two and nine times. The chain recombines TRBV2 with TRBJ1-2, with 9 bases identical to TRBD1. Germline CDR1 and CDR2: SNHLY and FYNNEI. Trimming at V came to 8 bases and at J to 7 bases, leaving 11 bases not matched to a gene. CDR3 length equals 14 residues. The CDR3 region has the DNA TGTGCCAGCTCCCTTAGGACAGGGGATAGTGGCTACACCTTC. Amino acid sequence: CASSLRTGDSGYTF.

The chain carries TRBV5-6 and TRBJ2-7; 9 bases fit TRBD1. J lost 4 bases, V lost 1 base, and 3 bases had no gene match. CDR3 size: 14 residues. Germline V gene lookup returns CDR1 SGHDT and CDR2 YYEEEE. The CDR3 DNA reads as TGTGCCAGCAGCTTGCTGGACAGGGGTTACGAGCAGTACTTC. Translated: CASSLLDRGYEQYF.

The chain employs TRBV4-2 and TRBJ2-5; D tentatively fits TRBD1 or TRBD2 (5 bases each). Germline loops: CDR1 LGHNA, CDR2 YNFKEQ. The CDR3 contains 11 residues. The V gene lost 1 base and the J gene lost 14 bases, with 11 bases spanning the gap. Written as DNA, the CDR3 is TGTGCCAGCAGCCAAGGGGACCATAACTACTTC. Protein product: CASSQGDHNYF.

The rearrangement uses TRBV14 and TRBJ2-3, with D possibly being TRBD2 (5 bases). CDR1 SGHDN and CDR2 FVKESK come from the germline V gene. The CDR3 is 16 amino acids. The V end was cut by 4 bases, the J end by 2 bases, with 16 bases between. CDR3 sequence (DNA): TGTGCCAGCAGCCCTAACTACGCTGGACTCACAGATACGCAGTATTTT. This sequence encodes CASSPNYAGLTDTQYF.

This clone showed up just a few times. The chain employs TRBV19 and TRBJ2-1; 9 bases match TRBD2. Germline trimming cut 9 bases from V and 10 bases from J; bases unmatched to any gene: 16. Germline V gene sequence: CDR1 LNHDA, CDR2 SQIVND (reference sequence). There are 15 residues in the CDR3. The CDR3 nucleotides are TGTGCCAGACCACATAGCGGGGGCGGGGTAGGGGAGCAGTTCTTC. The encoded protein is CARPHSGGGVGEQFF.

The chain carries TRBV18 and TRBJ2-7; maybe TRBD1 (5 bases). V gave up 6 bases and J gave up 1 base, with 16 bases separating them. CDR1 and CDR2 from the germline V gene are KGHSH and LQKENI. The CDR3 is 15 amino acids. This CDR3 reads CASSRTRAQSYEQYF. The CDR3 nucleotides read TGTGCCAGCTCCCGAACCAGGGCACAGTCCTACGAGCAGTACTTC.

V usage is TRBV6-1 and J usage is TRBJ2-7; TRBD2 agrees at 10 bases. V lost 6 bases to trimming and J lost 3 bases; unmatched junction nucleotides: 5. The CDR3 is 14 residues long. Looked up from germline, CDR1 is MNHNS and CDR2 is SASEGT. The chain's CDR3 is CASSQGLADYEQYF. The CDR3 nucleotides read TGTGCCAGCAGCCAAGGACTAGCGGACTACGAGCAGTACTTC.

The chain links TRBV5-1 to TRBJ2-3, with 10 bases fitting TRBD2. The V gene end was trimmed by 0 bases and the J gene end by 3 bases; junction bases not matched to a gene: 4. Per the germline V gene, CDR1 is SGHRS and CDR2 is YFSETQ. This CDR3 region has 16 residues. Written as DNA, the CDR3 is TGCGCCAGCAGCTTGGGGGCTAGCGGGAGTACAGATACGCAGTATTTT. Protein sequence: CASSLGASGSTDTQYF.

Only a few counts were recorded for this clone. The CDR3 sequence is CASLKGELGNEQFF. The CDR3 bases are TGTGCCAGTCTAAAAGGGGAACTGGGCAACGAGCAGTTCTTC. J is TRBJ2-1 and V is TRBV6-1, with D possibly matching TRBD1 (5 bases). The CDR3 sequence is 14 residues long. CDR1 is MNHNS and CDR2 is SASEGT in the germline V gene. Deletions cut 9 bases from V and 10 bases from J, with 22 bases between.

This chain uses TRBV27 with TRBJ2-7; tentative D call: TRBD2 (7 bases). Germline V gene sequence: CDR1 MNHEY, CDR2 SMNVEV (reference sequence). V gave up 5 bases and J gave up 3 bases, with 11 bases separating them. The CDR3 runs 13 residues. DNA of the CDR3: TGTGCCAGCAGTACAGGGAGGGACTACGAGCAGTACTTC. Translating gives CASSTGRDYEQYF.